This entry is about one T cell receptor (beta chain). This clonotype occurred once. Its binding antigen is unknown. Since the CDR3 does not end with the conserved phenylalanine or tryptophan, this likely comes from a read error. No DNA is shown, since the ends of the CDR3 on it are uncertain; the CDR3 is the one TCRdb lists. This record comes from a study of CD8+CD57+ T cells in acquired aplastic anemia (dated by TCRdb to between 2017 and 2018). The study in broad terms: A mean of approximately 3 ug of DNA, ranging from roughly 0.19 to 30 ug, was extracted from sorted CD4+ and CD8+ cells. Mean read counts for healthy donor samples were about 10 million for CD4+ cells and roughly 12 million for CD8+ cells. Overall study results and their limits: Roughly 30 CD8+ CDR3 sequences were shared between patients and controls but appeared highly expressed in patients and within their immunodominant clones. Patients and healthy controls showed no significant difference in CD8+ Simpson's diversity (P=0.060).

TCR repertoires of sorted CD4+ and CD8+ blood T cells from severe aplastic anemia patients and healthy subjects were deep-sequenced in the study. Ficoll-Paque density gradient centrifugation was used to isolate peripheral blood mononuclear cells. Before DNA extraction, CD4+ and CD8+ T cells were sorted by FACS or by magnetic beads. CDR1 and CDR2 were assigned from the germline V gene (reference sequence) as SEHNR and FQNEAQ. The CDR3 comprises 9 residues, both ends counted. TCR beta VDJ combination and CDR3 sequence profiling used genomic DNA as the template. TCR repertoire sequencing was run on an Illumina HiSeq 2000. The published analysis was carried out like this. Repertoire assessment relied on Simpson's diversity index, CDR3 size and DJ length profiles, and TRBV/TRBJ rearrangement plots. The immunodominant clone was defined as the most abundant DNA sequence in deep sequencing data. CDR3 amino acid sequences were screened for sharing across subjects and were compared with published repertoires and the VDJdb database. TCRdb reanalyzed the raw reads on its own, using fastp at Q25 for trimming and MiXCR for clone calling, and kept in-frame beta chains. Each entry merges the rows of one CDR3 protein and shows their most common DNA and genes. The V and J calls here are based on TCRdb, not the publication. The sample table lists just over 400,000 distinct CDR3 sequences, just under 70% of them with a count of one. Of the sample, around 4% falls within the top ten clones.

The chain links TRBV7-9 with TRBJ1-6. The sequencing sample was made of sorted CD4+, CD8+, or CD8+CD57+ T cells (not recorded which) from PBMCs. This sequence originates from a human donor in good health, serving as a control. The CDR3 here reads CASSFGSVL.